This T cell receptor (beta chain) originates from a study of shared clonotypes between healthy human individuals (TCRdb year 2020). Study-wide context: The cohort comprised a couple of women and a few men aged 18 to 49 years. To estimate repertoire size and how much clonotypes are shared between individuals, the study performed deep sequencing of blood TCR repertoires from a few healthy adults. Between about 0.94 and 10 billion PBMCs per donor were obtained by leukapheresis. For each donor, CD4 naive and CD4 memory were each given three plates, CD8 naive was given two plates, and CD8 memory was given one plate. To increase sequencing depth and limit assay-specific biases, TCR repertoire library preparation and sequencing were carried out by different laboratories using diverse techniques. The investigation overall reported the following: Pairwise subsampling led to the expectation that sequencing depth would affect the degree of clonotype sharing among donors. Estimated clonotype richness was generally larger for naive than for memory subsets. Even with the large sequencing depth, rarefaction of the sorted-subset datasets indicated that sequencing was incomplete. Clonotypes shared by all four sorted-subset donors showed higher generation probabilities than non-shared clonotypes. Sampling was limited to blood, and TCR repertoires in tissue likely differ from TCR repertoires in blood. The small number of donors limited the genetic and exposure-history diversity represented. Sharing across several donors was observed for roughly 5.4% of naive CD4, under 4% of naive CD8, 2% to 2.5% of memory CD4, and over 0.3% of memory CD8 clonotypes.

Using the deep immunoSEQ assay, TCR CDR3 regions were amplified from genomic DNA by multiplex PCR. Extracted genomic DNA from each cell subset was spread evenly across all wells of several immunoSEQ 96-well plates, with each plate serving as a replicate. For sorted subsets, roughly 200 ng genomic DNA, equal to some 30,000 T cell genomes, was loaded into each replicate PCR. Purified libraries were quantified with a Qubit 3.0 fluorometer, sized on a Bioanalyzer 2100, and re-quantified with the KAPA Library Quantification kit. Every immunoSEQ 96-well plate was sequenced on a separate single-read 150-cycle Illumina NextSeq 550 flow cell. In the paper's pipeline: Because the immunoSEQ output included only junctional sequences and no quality scores, the filtering could not be the same as the filtering used for full-length reads. Sequences were annotated with PyIR, a Python wrapper for IgBLAST v1.9, and V/J genes and CDR3 were assigned using IMGT germline references. Any read was removed if the V/J assignment was weak (E-value above 1e-6), the CDR3 was missing, or the read contained stop codons, out-of-frame junctions, or ambiguous translated residues. V3J clonotypes were defined as sequences sharing the same inferred V gene, J gene, and CDR3 amino acid sequence. The percentage overlap between two repertoires was calculated by dividing the number of shared unique clonotypes by the size of the smaller repertoire. Three approaches were used to assess repertoire richness: RTK rarefaction, the Chao1 estimator, and Recon v2.1 estimates of unobserved clonotypes. OLGA was used to compute generation probabilities for all TCRbeta clonotypes that the gDNA method yielded from several donors. This immuneACCESS table, as held by TCRdb, lists in-frame sequences with V and J called but not all clones. Of the missing ones, under half trace to an unresolved V gene in checked studies; the others have no known cause. Clonal size and the V and J genes are those of that table, whereas D and trimming came from the DNA. The sample table holds a few million clones, of which roughly 95% were seen once. Together, the top ten hold around 1.8% of the sample.

CD8 naive samples consisted of CD45RO-negative cells that were positively selected for CCR7, yielding a CD45RA+CCR7+ population without TemRA cells. Healthy HIV-negative adults with no recently reported acute infections or vaccinations were included as donors. Every donor was a Caucasian adult living in Nashville, Tennessee, USA. Blood was collected by leukapheresis, and PBMCs were isolated by Ficoll-Histopaque density gradient centrifugation and then cryopreserved in liquid nitrogen vapor phase. Analytical flow cytometry was used to check the purity and quantity of each magnetically sorted T cell population. Genomic DNA was isolated from every sorted fraction and measured by UV absorbance on a Nanodrop 2000c. The germline V gene encodes CDR1 SQVTM and CDR2 ANQGSEA. The V end loses 7 bases and the J end loses 10 bases, and a stretch of 14 bases separates them. Inclusive of the bounding cysteine and phenylalanine, the CDR3 is 11 residues long. Left in the record is the CDR3 DNA by itself, 33 bases read in frame from the first base.

Notes on this clone: Its specific antigen is unknown. No base quality information exists; no much larger clone differs at one position.

The sample was naive CD8+ T cells from PBMCs. Sample cell subset or site, as interpreted from the label and publication: CD45RA+CCR7+. The rearrangement combines TRBV29-1 with TRBJ2-1; TRBD1 is a possible D gene, resting on 5 matching bases. This TCR was recovered from a man aged 18-30 years in good health. Some clones in this sample may be carry-over from other donors' samples. The CDR3 corresponds to CSGTYGWEQFF. Read as DNA, the sequence is TGCAGCGGGACATACGGTTGGGAGCAGTTCTTC.